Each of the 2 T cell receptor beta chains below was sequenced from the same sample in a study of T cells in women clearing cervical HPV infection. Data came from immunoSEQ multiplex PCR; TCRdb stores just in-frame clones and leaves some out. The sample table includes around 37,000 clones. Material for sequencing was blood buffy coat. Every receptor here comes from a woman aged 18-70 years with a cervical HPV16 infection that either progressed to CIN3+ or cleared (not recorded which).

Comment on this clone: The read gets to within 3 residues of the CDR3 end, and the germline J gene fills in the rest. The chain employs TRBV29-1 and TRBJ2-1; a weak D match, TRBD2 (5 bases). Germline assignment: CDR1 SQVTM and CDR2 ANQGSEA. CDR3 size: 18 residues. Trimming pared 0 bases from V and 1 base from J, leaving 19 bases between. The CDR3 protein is CSVEDPFSRGLSYNEQFF. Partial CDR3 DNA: TGCAGCGTTGAAGATCCATTTTCCAGAGGGCTTTCCTACAATGAG.

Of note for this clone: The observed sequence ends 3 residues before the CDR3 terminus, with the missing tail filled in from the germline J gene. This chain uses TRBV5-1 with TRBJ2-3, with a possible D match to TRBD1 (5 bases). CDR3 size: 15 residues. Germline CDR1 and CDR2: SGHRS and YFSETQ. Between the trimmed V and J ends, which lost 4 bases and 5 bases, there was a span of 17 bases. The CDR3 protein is CASSQQVLEGDTQYF. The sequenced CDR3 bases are TGCGCCAGCAGCCAACAGGTCCTCGAAGGAGATACG.